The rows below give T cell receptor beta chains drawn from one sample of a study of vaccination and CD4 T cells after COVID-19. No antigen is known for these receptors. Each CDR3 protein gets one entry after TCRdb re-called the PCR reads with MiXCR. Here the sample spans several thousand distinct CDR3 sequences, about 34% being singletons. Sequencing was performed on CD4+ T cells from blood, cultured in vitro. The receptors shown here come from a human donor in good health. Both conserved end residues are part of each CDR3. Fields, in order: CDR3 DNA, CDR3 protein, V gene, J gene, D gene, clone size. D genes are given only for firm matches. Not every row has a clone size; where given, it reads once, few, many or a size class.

TGCAGTCCCAGCGATGCAGATTCGCAGTATTTT	CSPSDADSQYF	TRBV20-1	TRBJ2-3	-	once
TGTGCCAGCAGCTTGGGTGGGACTAACTATGGCTACACCTTC	CASSLGGTNYGYTF	TRBV5-4	TRBJ1-2	-	-
TGCGCCAGCAGCACATCGCAGATGAACACTGAAGCTTTCTTT	CASSTSQMNTEAFF	TRBV5-1	TRBJ1-1	-	-
TGTGCCAGCTCACCCAGCGGGGACAGGGCCGGCTATGGCTACACCTTC	CASSPSGDRAGYGYTF	TRBV18	TRBJ1-2	TRBD1	-
TGTGCCAGCAGCGTTGGACGGGAGAACACTGAAGCTTTCTTT	CASSVGRENTEAFF	TRBV9	TRBJ1-1	-	-
TGTGCCAGCAGCTTGGATAAGACTGAAGCTTTCTTT	CASSLDKTEAFF	TRBV5-4	TRBJ1-1	-	-
TGTGCCAGCAGCTTAGTCGGTGGGCCTGAAGCTTTCTTT	CASSLVGGPEAFF	TRBV7-9	TRBJ1-1	-	few
TGCAGTGCTAGAGATTGGGGACTAGCGAAAGGGACCCAGTACTTC	CSARDWGLAKGTQYF	TRBV20-1	TRBJ2-5	TRBD2	-
TGTGCCAGTAGGCGGAACAGGGGATATGACTATGGCTACACCTTC	CASRRNRGYDYGYTF	TRBV19	TRBJ1-2	TRBD1	-
TGTGCCAGTAGTGCCGGACCCCAGAGAGCTTTCTTT	CASSAGPQRAFF	TRBV19	TRBJ1-1	-	-
TGTGCCAGCAGCCAAGTGGCTAGCGGGAGCACAGATACGCAGTATTTT	CASSQVASGSTDTQYF	TRBV4-2	TRBJ2-3	TRBD2	-
TGTGCCAGCAGTGCGGGGAACACTGAAGCTTTCTTT	CASSAGNTEAFF	TRBV6-1	TRBJ1-1	-	-
TGTGCCATCAGTGAGTCAACGGGGGCGGACACCGGGGAGCTGTTTTTT	CAISESTGADTGELFF	TRBV10-3	TRBJ2-2	-	few
TGTGCCAGCAGCCTAGCGGGGGCCTACGAGCAGTACTTC	CASSLAGAYEQYF	TRBV6-2/TRBV6-3	TRBJ2-7	TRBD2	few
TGTGCCAGCAGTTACACGAAGGGGTTAGGAGGCTACACCTTC	CASSYTKGLGGYTF	TRBV6-5	TRBJ1-2	-	-
TGTGCCAGTAGTGCCCGGGTCGGGGCAGTGAACACTGAAGCTTTCTTT	CASSARVGAVNTEAFF	TRBV19	TRBJ1-1	-	few
TGTGCCAGCACCCCCCGTGACGCAAACTATGGCTACACCTTC	CASTPRDANYGYTF	TRBV27	TRBJ1-2	-	medium-sized
TGCAGTGCCAAAAAGGCCTCAGGGGTCCCCTACGAGCAGTACTTC	CSAKKASGVPYEQYF	TRBV20-1	TRBJ2-7	-	few
TGCAGTGCTAGAGGGAATGGGGAGACCCAGTACTTC	CSARGNGETQYF	TRBV20-1	TRBJ2-5	-	-
TGTGCCAGTAGTATAGTTCAGGGGGCGAATCAGCCCCAGCATTTT	CASSIVQGANQPQHF	TRBV19	TRBJ1-5	TRBD1	-
TGTGCCAGCAGTGATCCGGGGGGCGGCACAGATACGCAGTATTTT	CASSDPGGGTDTQYF	TRBV6-1	TRBJ2-3	-	few
TGTGCCAGCAGTTTTCGCAGGGCTTCGGATACGCAGTATTTT	CASSFRRASDTQYF	TRBV6-5	TRBJ2-3	-	-
TGTGCCAGCAGCCCGACTAGCGGGGGGCAAAACATTCAGTACTTC	CASSPTSGGQNIQYF	TRBV4-2	TRBJ2-4	TRBD2	-
TGCAGTGCTAGGGATTACCTGAGGGAGGTAGCCAAAAACATTCAGTACTTC	CSARDYLREVAKNIQYF	TRBV20-1	TRBJ2-4	-	once
TGTGCCAGCAGCCAAGACACCGTGAGCAATCAGCCCCAGCATTTT	CASSQDTVSNQPQHF	TRBV3-1	TRBJ1-5	-	-
TGTGCCAGCGGGGACAGGGAACGCGAGCAGTACTTC	CASGDREREQYF	TRBV6-2/TRBV6-3	TRBJ2-7	TRBD1	once